These T cell receptor beta chains were read from a single sample in a study of blood T cell repertoires in COVID-19. TCRdb keeps only in-frame clones here, not all; method: immunoSEQ multiplex PCR. Of approximately 100,000 clones listed, approximately 84% are singletons. The specimen was peripheral blood. The source is a woman of 80 years or more with acute or convalescent COVID-19. Each CDR3 is given with its conserved first and last residue. D genes are given only for firm matches. Not every row has a clone size; where given, it reads once, few, many or a size class.

V	J	size	D	DNA	CDR3
TRBV21-1	TRBJ1-6	NA	NA	TGTGCCAGTCATCAGGGAAACAGGGGGGATAATTCACCCCTCCACTTT	CASHQGNRGDNSPLHF
TRBV6-2/TRBV6-3	TRBJ2-4	NA	NA	TGTGCCAGCAGTTACGAAGATAGGACAGCCAAAGGAGGCAAAAACATTCAGTACTTC	CASSYEDRTAKGGKNIQYF
TRBV27	TRBJ2-3	NA	NA	TGTGCCAGCAGTTTTCGAGAAACGGATACGCAGTATTTT	CASSFRETDTQYF
TRBV10-3	TRBJ1-1	NA	NA	TGTGCCATCAGTGAGGGACAAACGAACACTGAAGCTTTCTTT	CAISEGQTNTEAFF
TRBV5-5	TRBJ2-3	NA	TRBD2	TGTGCCAGCAGCCTCCAGGGTGCGGGGGGGCCGAGCACAGATACGCAGTATTTT	CASSLQGAGGPSTDTQYF
TRBV6-4	TRBJ2-2	NA	NA	TGTGCCAGCAGTTCCTCGGGACACAAGAACACCGGGGAGCTGTTTTTT	CASSSSGHKNTGELFF
TRBV9	TRBJ2-2	NA	TRBD2	TGTGCCAGCAGCGTAGTAGCGGGGATAAACACCGGGGAGCTGTTTTTT	CASSVVAGINTGELFF
TRBV11-3	TRBJ2-3	NA	TRBD2	TGTGCCAGCAGCCAAGGACTAGCGGGGGGTGGAGATACGCAGTATTTT	CASSQGLAGGGDTQYF
TRBV2	TRBJ2-5	NA	TRBD1	TGTGCCAGCAGGAAGGGACAGGGGATTCCAGAGACCCAGTACTTC	CASRKGQGIPETQYF
TRBV5-8	TRBJ1-6	NA	TRBD1	TGTGCCAGCAGCCCACGGACAGGGGGTGATTCACCCCTCCACTTT	CASSPRTGGDSPLHF
TRBV27	TRBJ1-3	NA	TRBD1	TGTGCCAGCAGGGGGACAGGGGGCTTTGGAAACACCATATATTTT	CASRGTGGFGNTIYF
TRBV28	TRBJ2-2	NA	NA	TGTGCCAGCAGCTCCCCAGGGGTGCAGGCCGGGGAGCTGTTTTTT	CASSSPGVQAGELFF
TRBV29-1	TRBJ2-3	NA	TRBD2	TGCAGCGTTGAAGAAGGGACTAGTGGTACAGATACGCAGTATTTT	CSVEEGTSGTDTQYF
TRBV21-1	TRBJ1-5	NA	NA	TGTGCCAGCAGCGGACCGGGACAGGGGATCCCGAGGAATCAGCCCCAGCATTTT	CASSGPGQGIPRNQPQHF
TRBV7-2	TRBJ1-1	NA	NA	TGTGCCAGCAGCAGGGGGAGGGAGAACACTGAAGCTTTCTTT	CASSRGRENTEAFF
TRBV7-9	TRBJ1-1	NA	NA	TGTGCCAGCAGCTTAGAATCGGGGACTTGGGCTTTCTTT	CASSLESGTWAFF
TRBV18	TRBJ2-3	NA	NA	TGTGCCAGCTCACCACAGACTAGCACAGATACGCAGTATTTT	CASSPQTSTDTQYF
TRBV11-2	TRBJ2-7	NA	TRBD1	TGTGCCAGCAGCCCCCTCGGGACAGTCTACGAGCAGTACTTC	CASSPLGTVYEQYF
TRBV18	TRBJ1-2	NA	NA	TGTGCCAGCTCACCACGAACAGAAGCTAACTATGGCTACACCTTC	CASSPRTEANYGYTF
TRBV30	TRBJ1-5	NA	NA	TGTGCATGGAGGGGGGACGCGGGAGACCAGCCCCAGCATTTT	CAWRGDAGDQPQHF
TRBV6-5	TRBJ1-5	NA	NA	TGTGCCAGCAGTTACCGGGGGGAGGAGCATTTT	CASSYRGEEHF
TRBV11-2	TRBJ1-1	NA	TRBD1	TGTGCCAGCAGCTCCCAGACTGGACAGGCTCCGAACACTGAAGCTTTCTTT	CASSSQTGQAPNTEAFF
TRBV5-5	TRBJ2-6	NA	NA	TGTGCCAGCAGCTTGGTTTCGGGGGCCAACGTCCTGACTTTC	CASSLVSGANVLTF
TRBV6-5	TRBJ2-2	NA	NA	TGTGCCAGCAGGAGAAACACCGGGGAGCTGTTTTTT	CASRRNTGELFF
TRBV9	TRBJ1-3	NA	NA	TGTGCCAGCAGCGTAGATGCTGGGGAGAGAAACACCATATATTTT	CASSVDAGERNTIYF
TRBV3-1/TRBV3-2	TRBJ2-2	NA	TRBD1	TGTGCCAGCAGCCGGACAGGGGGCGGGACCGGGGAGCTGTTTTTT	CASSRTGGGTGELFF
TRBV7-2	TRBJ2-1	NA	TRBD1	TGTGCCAGCAGCTTCCGACAGGGCAATGAGCAGTTCTTC	CASSFRQGNEQFF
TRBV10-3	TRBJ1-5	few	TRBD1	TGTGCCATCAGTGGACAGGGAGGTCAGCCCCAGCATTTT	CAISGQGGQPQHF
TRBV28	TRBJ1-2	NA	NA	TGTGCCAGCATGAAGGGGTACTATGGCTACACCTTC	CASMKGYYGYTF